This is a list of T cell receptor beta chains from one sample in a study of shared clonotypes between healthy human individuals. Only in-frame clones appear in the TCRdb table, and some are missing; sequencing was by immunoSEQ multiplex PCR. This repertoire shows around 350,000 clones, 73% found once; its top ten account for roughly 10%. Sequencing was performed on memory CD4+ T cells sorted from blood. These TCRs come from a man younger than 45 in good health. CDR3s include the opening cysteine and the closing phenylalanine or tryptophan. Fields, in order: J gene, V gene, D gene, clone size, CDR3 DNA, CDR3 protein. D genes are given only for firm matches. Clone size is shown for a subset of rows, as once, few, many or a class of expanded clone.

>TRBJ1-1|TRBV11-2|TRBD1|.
TGTGCCAGCAGCCGGGACAGGAAGAACACTGAAGCTTTCTTT
CASSRDRKNTEAFF
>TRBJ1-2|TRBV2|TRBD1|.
TGTGCCAGCAACTCTGGACAGGCCTATGGCTACACCTTC
CASNSGQAYGYTF
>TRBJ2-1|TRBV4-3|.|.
TGCGCCAGCACCCCAAGTTTCCCTCTCGTGAATGAGCAGTTCTTC
CASTPSFPLVNEQFF
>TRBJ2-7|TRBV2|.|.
TGTGCCAGCAGAGCCATTGGGGGGGCGCGGGAGCAGTACTTC
CASRAIGGAREQYF
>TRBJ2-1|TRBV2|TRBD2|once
TGTGCCGGCAACACCGGACTAGCGGGAGACAATGAGCAGTTCTTC
CAGNTGLAGDNEQFF
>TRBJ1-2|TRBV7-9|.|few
TGTGCCAGCAGCTTGGACGGGGGGTTTTATGGCTACACCTTC
CASSLDGGFYGYTF
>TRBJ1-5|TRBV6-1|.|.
TGTGCCAGCAGTGAAGCACTTAATCAGCCCCAGCATTTT
CASSEALNQPQHF
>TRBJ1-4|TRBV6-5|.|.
TGTGCCAGCAGTTCACCCCGACAGGCAACTAATGAAAAACTGTTTTTT
CASSSPRQATNEKLFF
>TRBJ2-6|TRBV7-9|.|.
TGTGCCAGCAGCTCGGAACTACAACAGGGTACCGGGGCCAACGTCCTGACTTTC
CASSSELQQGTGANVLTF
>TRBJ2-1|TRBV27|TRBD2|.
TGTGCCAGCAGAGGTAGCGGGAGAGGATACAATGAGCAGTTCTTC
CASRGSGRGYNEQFF
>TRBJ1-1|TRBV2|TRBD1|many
TGTGCCAGCAGTGGACAGGGTTTTCGTCGGATGAACACTGAAGCTTTCTTT
CASSGQGFRRMNTEAFF
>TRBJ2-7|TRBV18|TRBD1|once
TGTGCCAGCTCACCACGCGCGCCAGGGGGCGGCAGCGAGCAGTACTTC
CASSPRAPGGGSEQYF
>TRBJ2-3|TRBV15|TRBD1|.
TGTGCCACCAGCAGGTGGGACAGAAGCACAGATACGCAGTATTTT
CATSRWDRSTDTQYF
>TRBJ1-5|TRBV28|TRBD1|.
TGTGCCAGCAGACCACAGGGGGCCGCGCAGCCCCAGCATTTT
CASRPQGAAQPQHF
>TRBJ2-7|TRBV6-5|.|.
TGTGCCACCCGGGACGGTACCTCCGTTTGGCAGTACTTC
CATRDGTSVWQYF
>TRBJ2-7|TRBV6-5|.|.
TGTGCCAGCAGTTATGGCGGGACAGCGACCTACGAGCAGTACTTC
CASSYGGTATYEQYF
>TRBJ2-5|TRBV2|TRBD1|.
TGTGCCAGCAGCTCCGGGACAGGGCTCGCAAGAGCCCAGTACTTC
CASSSGTGLARAQYF
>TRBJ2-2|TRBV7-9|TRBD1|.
TGTGCCAGCAGCACACGGGACAGGGTGGGGAACACCGGGGAGCTGTTTTTT
CASSTRDRVGNTGELFF
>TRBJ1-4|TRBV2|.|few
TGTGCCAGCAGTCTGGGGCCAACTAATGAAAAACTGTTTTTT
CASSLGPTNEKLFF
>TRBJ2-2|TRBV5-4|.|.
TGTGCCAGCAGCTCCCAGGGTTTAGCCGGGGAGCTGTTTTTT
CASSSQGLAGELFF
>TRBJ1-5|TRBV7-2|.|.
TGTGCCAGCAGCTTAGAGGGACTGCCCAATCGGCCCCAGCATTTT
CASSLEGLPNRPQHF
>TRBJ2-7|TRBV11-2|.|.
TGTGCCAGCAGCTTAGACACTAGAAAGCAGTACTTC
CASSLDTRKQYF
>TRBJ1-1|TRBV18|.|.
TGTGCCAGCTCACCGGGACTGAGGAACACTGAAGCTTTCTTT
CASSPGLRNTEAFF
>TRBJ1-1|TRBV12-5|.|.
TGTGCTAGTGGTACAATAGGTGAAGCTTTCTTT
CASGTIGEAFF
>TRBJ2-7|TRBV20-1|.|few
TGCAGTGCTCGGGGCCGCTACGAGCAGTACTTC
CSARGRYEQYF
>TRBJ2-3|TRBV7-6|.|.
TGTGCCAGCAGCTCAGGGGTCTTCTCCGCAGATACGCAGTATTTT
CASSSGVFSADTQYF
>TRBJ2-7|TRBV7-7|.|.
TGTGCCAGCAGCTTATCTAAATCCTACGAGCAGTACTTC
CASSLSKSYEQYF
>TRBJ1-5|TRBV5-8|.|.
TGTGCCAGCAGCCGCAGGGGCGATCAGCCCCAGCATTTT
CASSRRGDQPQHF
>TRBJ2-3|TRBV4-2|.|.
TGTGCCAGCAGCCAAGAACTAGTTGGCACCGGACGAACTAGCACAGATACGCAGTATTTT
CASSQELVGTGRTSTDTQYF
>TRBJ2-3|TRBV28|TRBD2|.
TGTGCCTTAGCGGGAGGCCGGTCGTCAGATACGCAGTATTTT
CALAGGRSSDTQYF
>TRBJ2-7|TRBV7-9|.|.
TGTGCCAGCAGCTCGACGAACAGCATTCCCCCCTACGAGCAGTACTTC
CASSSTNSIPPYEQYF
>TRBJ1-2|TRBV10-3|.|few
TGTGCCATCAGTGAAAGACAGGACTATGGCTACACCTTC
CAISERQDYGYTF
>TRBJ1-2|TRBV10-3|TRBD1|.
TGTGCCATCAGTGACAGGGGGCGCAGCTATGGCTACACCTTC
CAISDRGRSYGYTF
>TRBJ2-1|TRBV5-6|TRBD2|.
TGTGCCAGCAGCTTGAGACTCGCGGGAGTGACCTACAATGAGCAGTTCTTC
CASSLRLAGVTYNEQFF
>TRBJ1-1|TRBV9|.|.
TGTGCCAGCAGCGGACAGGTTTCCACTTTGAACACTGAAGCTTTCTTT
CASSGQVSTLNTEAFF
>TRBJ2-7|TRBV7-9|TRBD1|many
TGTGCCAGCAGCTATGGACAGGGCCTATACGAGCAGTACTTC
CASSYGQGLYEQYF